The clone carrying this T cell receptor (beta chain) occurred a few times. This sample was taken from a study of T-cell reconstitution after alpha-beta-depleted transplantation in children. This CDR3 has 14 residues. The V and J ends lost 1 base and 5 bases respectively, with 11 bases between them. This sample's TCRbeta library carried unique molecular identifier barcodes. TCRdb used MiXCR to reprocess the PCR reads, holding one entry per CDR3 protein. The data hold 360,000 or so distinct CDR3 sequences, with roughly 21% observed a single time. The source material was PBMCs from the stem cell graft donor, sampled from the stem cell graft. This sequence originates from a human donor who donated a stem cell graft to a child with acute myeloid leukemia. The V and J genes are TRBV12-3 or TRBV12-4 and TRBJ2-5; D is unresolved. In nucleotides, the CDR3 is TGTGCCAGCAGTTTAGAAGGGTTCGGGGAGACCCAGTACTTC. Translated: CASSLEGFGETQYF.